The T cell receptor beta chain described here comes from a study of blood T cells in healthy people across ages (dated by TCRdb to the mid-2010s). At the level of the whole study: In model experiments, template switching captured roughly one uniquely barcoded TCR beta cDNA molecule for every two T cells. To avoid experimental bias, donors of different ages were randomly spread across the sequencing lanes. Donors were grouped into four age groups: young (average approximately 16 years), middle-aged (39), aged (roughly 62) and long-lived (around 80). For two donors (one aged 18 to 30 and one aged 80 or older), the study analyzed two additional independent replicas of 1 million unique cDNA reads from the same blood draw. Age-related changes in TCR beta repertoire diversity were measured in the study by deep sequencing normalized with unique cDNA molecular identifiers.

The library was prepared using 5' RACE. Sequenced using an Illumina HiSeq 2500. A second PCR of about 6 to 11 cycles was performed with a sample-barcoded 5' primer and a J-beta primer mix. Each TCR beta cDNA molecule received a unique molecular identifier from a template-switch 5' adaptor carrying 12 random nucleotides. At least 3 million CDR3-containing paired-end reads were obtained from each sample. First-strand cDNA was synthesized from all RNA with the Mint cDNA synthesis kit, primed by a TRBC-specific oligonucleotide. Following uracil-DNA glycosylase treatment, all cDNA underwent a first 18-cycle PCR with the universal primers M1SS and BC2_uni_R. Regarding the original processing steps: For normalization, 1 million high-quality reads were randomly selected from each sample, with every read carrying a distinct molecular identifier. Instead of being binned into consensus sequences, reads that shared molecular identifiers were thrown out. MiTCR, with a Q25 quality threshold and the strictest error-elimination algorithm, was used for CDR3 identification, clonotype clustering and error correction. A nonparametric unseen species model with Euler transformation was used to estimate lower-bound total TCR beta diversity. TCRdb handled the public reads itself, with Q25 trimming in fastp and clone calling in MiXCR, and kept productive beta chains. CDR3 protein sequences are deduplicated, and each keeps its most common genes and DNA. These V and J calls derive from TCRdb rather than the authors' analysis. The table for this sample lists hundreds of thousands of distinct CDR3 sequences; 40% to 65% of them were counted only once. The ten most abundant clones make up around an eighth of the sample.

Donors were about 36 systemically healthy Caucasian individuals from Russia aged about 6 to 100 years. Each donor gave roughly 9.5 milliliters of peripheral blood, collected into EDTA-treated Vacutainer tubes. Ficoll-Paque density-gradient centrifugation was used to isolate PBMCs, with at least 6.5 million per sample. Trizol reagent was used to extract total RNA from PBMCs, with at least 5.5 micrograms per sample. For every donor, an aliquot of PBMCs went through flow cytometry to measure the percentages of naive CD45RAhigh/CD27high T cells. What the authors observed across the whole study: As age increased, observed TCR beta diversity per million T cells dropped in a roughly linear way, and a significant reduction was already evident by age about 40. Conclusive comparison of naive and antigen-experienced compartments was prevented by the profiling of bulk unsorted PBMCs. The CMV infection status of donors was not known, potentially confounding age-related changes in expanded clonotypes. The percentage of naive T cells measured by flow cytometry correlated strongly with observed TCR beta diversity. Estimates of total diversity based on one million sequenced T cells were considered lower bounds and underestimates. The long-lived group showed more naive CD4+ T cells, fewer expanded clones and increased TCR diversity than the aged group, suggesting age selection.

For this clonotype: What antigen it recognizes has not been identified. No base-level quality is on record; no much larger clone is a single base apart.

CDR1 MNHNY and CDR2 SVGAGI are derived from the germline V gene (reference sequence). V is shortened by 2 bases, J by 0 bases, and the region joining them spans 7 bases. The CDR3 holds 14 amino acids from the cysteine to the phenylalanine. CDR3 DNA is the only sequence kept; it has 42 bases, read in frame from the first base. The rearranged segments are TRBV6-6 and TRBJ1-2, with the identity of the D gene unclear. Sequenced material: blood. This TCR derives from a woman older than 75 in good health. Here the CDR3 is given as CASSYVASNYGYTF. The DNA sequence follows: TGTGCCAGCAGTTACGTCGCTTCTAACTATGGCTACACCTTC.